This T cell receptor beta chain was retrieved from a study of blood T cell repertoires in COVID-19. As for the study in general: The United States, Italy and Spain supplied acute and convalescent COVID-19 samples. T cells, B-cell-depleted T cells, or PBMCs provided the cDNA or gDNA that served as material.

Per the authors' pipeline: For nucleated cells, counts were estimated from reference gene primer amplification. Some clones are missing from TCRdb's copy, which holds only in-frame ones; the method was immunoSEQ multiplex PCR. That table furnishes V, J and clone size, whereas the DNA furnished D and trimming. The sample includes 68,000 or so clones, about 86% of them seen just once. Germline CDR1 SGDLS, CDR2 YYNGEE. After removal of 0 bases from V and 1 base from J, the junction contained 7 bases not matched to a gene. The CDR3 contains 19 residues. The source material was peripheral blood. This receptor was identified in a man in his fifties or sixties with acute or convalescent COVID-19. The chain has TRBV9 and TRBJ2-2; 12 positions match TRBD1. CDR3 DNA sequence: TGTGCCAGCAGCGTAGCTTGGGACAGGGGGCCTAAGAACACCGGGGAGCTGTTTTTT. Translating it yields CASSVAWDRGPKNTGELFF.